This TCR beta chain was found in a study of beta chain features in type 1 diabetes. For the study at large: In age, gender and cell yields, patients were similar to healthy donors. Study conclusions and caveats: Type 1 diabetes patients showed a moderate but significant shortening of TCRB CDR3s in all four CD4+ subsets.

There was one heparinised blood draw per donor, averaging approximately 120 mL. Purities over 95% were achieved in all sorted populations. The isolated RNA, all of it, was reverse transcribed, so expressed TCRB transcripts were what got sequenced. Some clones are missing from TCRdb's copy, which holds only in-frame ones; the method was immunoSEQ multiplex PCR. The data hold around 260,000 clones, with roughly 21% observed a single time. Remarks on this clone: Its target is not known.

V dropped 3 bases and J dropped 3; count of bases not matched to a gene: 7. The CDR3 is 14 residues long. CDR1 and CDR2 from the germline V gene are SQVTM and ANQGSEA. The sample consisted of naive CD4+ T cells from blood. This TCR came from a woman in her forties with type 1 diabetes. This sequence joins TRBV29-1 and TRBJ1-2; 7 bases align to TRBD1. DNA of the CDR3: TGCAGCGTTGATGGGGACAGCCAAGACTATGGCTACACCTTC. This sequence encodes CSVDGDSQDYGYTF.